The T cell receptor (beta chain) described here comes from a study of T cell repertoires in cytomegalovirus infection. This clonotype occurred many times. Its cognate antigen is unknown. The V end was cut by 7 bases, the J end by 3 bases, with 15 bases between. The CDR3 totals 15 residues. The germline V gene has CDR1 SGHTA and CDR2 FQGNSA. TCRdb fed the reads into MiXCR, producing one record per CDR3 protein. The sample lists over 250,000 distinct CDR3 sequences; around 20% were seen once. V is TRBV7-2 and J is TRBJ2-2, with D possibly being TRBD2 (7 bases). The sequence was obtained from a human donor in good health (CMV status not recorded). Some clones in this sample may be carry-over from other donors' samples. The source material was cultured PBMCs, sampled from culture after CMV antigen stimulation. The CDR3 is CASTLGGADTGELFF. CDR3 nucleotides: TGTGCCAGCACCCTGGGGGGGGCTGACACCGGGGAGCTGTTTTTT.